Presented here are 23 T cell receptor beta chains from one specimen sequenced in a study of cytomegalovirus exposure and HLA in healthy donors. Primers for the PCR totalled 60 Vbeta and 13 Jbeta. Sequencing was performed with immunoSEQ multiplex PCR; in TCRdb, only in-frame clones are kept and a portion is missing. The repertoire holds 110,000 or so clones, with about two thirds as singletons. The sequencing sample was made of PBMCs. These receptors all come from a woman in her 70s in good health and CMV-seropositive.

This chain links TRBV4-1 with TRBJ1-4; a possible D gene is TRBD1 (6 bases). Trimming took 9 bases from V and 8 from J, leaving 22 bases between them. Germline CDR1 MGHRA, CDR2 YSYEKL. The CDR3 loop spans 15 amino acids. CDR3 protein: CASEPPPGEGEKLFF. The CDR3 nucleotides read TGCGCCAGTGAACCGCCCCCAGGGGAGGGCGAAAAACTGTTTTTT.

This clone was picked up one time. CDR3 DNA sequence: TGTGCCAGCAGCAGCGACGGAACTAACTATGGCTACACCTTC. Encoded protein: CASSSDGTNYGYTF. The chain uses TRBV5-8 and TRBJ1-2; no clear D gene. The germline V gene has CDR1 SGHTS and CDR2 YDEGEE. The CDR3 totals 14 residues. Trimming removed 4 bases at V and 0 bases at J, with 10 bases between.

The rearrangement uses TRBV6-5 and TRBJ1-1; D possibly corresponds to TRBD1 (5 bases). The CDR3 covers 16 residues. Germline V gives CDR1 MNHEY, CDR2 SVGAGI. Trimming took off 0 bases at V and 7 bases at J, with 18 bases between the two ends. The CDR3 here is CASSYSREVQVYEAFF. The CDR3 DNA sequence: TGTGCCAGCAGTTACTCAAGGGAGGTACAGGTTTATGAAGCTTTCTTT.

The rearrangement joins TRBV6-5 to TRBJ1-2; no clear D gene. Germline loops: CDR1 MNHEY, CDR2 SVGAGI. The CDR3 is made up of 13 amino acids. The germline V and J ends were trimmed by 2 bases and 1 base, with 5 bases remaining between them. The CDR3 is CASSYRHNYGYTF. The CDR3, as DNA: TGTGCCAGCAGTTACAGACATAACTATGGCTACACCTTC.

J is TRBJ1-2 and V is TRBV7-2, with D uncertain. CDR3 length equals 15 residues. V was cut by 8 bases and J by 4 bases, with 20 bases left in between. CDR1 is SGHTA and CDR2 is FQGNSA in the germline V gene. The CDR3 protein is CASGLSGSRFYGYTF. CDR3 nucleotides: TGTGCCAGCGGACTCTCAGGATCCCGCTTCTATGGCTACACCTTC.

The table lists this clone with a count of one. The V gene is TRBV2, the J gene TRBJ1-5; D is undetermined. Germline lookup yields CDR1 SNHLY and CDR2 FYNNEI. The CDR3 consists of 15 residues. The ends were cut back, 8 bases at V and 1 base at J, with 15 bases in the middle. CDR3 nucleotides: TGTGCCAGCGAATATCTACCAAGCAGCAATCAGCCCCAGCATTTT. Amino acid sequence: CASEYLPSSNQPQHF.

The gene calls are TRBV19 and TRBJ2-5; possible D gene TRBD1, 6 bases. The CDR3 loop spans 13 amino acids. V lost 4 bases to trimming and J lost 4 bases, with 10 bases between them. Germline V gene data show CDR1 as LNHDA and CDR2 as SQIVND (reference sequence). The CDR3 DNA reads TGTGCCAGTAGTAAGGGGACACTAGAGACCCAGTACTTC. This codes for CASSKGTLETQYF. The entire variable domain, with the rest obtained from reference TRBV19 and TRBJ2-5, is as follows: DGGITQSPKYLFRKEGQNVTLSCEQNLNHDAMYWYRQDPGQGLRLIYYSQIVNDFQKGDIAEGYSVSREKKESFPLTVTSAQKNPTAFYLCASSKGTLETQYFGPGTRLLVL.

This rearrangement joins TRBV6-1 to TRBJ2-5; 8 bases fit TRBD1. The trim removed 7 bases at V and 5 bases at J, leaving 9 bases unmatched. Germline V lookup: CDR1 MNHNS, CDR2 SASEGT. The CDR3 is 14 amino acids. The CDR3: CASTPGGAGETQYF. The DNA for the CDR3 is TGTGCCAGCACCCCAGGGGGCGCAGGGGAGACCCAGTACTTC.

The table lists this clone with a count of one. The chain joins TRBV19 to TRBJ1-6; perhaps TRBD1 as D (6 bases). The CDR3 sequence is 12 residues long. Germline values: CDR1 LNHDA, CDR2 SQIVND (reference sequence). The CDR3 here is CPCHSGASPLHF. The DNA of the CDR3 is TGTCCCTGTCATTCAGGGGCCTCACCCCTCCACTTT.

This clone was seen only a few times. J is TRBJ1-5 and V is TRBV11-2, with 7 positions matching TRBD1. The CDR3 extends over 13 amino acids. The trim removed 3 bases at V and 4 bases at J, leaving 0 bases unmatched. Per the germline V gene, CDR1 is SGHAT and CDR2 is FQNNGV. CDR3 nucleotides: TGTGCCAGCAGCTTGGGACAGAATCAGCCCCAGCATTTT. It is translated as CASSLGQNQPQHF.

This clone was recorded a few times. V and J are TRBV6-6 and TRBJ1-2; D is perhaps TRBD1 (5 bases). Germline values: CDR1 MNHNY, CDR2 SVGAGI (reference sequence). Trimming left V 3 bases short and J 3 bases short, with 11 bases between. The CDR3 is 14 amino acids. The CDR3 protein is CASSYYPGYYGYTF. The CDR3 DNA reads TGTGCCAGCAGTTATTACCCAGGGTACTATGGCTACACCTTC.

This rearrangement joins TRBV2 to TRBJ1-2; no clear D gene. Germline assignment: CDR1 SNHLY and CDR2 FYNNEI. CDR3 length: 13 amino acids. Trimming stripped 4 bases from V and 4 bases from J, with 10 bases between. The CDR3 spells CASSVEGRYGYTF. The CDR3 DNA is TGTGCCAGCAGTGTCGAGGGTCGCTATGGCTACACCTTC.

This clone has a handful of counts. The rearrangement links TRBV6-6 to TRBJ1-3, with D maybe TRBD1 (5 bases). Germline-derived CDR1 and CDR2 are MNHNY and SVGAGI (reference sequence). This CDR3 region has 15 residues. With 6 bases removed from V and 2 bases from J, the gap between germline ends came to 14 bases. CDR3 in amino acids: CASSLSRGPGNTIYF. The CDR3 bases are TGTGCCAGCAGCCTGAGTAGGGGTCCTGGAAACACCATATATTTT.

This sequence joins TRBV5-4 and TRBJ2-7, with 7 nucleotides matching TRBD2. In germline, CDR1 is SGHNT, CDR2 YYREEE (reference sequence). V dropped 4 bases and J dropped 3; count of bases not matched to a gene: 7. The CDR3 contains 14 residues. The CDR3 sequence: CASSGEGSNYEQYF. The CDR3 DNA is TGTGCCAGCAGCGGGGAGGGGTCGAACTACGAGCAGTACTTC.

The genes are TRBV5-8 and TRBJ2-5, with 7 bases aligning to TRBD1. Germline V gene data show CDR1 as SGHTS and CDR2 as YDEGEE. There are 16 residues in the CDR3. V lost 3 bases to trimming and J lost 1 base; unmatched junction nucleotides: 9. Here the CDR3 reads CASSSGRQGRQETQYF. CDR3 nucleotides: TGTGCCAGCAGCTCAGGCCGACAGGGACGCCAAGAGACCCAGTACTTC.

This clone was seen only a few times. The DNA for the CDR3 is TGTGCCAGCACCCGAGGGGGGGTAGGCTACACCTTC. It translates to CASTRGGVGYTF. The chain links TRBV6-6 to TRBJ1-2; tentatively, D is TRBD1 (6 bases). Germline V CDR1 and CDR2: MNHNY, SVGAGI (reference sequence). This CDR3 is built from 12 residues. The V gene lost 7 bases and the J gene lost 8 bases, with 14 bases spanning the gap.

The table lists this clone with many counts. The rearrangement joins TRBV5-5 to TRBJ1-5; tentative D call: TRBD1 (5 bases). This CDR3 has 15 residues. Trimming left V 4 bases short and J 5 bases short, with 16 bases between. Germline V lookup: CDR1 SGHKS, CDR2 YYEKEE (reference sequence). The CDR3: CASSLTPGGYQPQHF. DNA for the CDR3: TGTGCCAGCAGCCTGACACCCGGGGGTTATCAGCCCCAGCATTTT.

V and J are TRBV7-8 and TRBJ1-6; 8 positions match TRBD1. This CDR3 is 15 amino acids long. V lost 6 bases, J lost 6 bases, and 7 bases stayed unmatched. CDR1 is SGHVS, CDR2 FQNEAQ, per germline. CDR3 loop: CASRPTRGLNSPLHF. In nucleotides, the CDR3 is TGTGCCAGCAGACCAACCAGGGGGCTTAATTCACCCCTCCACTTT.

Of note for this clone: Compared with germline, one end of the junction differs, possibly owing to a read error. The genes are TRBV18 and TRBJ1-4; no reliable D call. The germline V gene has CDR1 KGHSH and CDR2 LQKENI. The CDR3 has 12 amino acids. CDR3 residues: CASSPTGVEQSF. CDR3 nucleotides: TGTGCCAGCTCACCAACCGGCGTGGAACAGTCTTTT. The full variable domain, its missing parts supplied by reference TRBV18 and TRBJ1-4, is NAGVMQNPRHLVRRRGQEARLRCSPMKGHSHVYWYRQLPEEGLKFMVYLQKENIIDESGMPKERFSAEFPKEGPSILRIQQVVRGDSAAYFCASSPTGVEQSFGSGTQLSVL.

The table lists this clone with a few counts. This CDR3 is CASTHGSDRLTDTQYF. CDR3 nucleotides: TGTGCCAGTACCCATGGAAGTGACAGGTTAACAGATACGCAGTATTTT. This chain connects TRBV19 to TRBJ2-3; a weak D match, TRBD1 (6 bases). There are 16 residues in the CDR3. V was cut by 7 bases and J by 3 bases, with 20 bases left in between. The germline V gene has CDR1 LNHDA and CDR2 SQIVND (reference sequence). The whole variable domain, remainder taken from reference TRBV19 and TRBJ2-3, is DGGITQSPKYLFRKEGQNVTLSCEQNLNHDAMYWYRQDPGQGLRLIYYSQIVNDFQKGDIAEGYSVSREKKESFPLTVTSAQKNPTAFYLCASTHGSDRLTDTQYFGPGTRLTVL.

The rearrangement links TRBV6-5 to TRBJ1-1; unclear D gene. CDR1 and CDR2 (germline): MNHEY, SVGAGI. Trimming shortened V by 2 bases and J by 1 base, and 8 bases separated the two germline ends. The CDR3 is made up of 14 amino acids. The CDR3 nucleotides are TGTGCCAGCAGTTACGGGAGGACGAACACTGAAGCTTTCTTT. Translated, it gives CASSYGRTNTEAFF.

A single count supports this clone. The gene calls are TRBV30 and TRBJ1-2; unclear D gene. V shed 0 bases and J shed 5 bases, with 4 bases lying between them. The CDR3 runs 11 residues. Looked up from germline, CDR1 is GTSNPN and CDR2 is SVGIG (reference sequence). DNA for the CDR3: TGTGCCTGGAGTGTCCGGTATGGCTACACCTTC. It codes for CAWSVRYGYTF.

The CDR3 reads CASSEYIPGGETQYF. The CDR3 nucleotides are TGTGCCAGCAGTGAATATATTCCGGGGGGGGAGACCCAGTACTTC. This chain uses TRBV25-1 with TRBJ2-5, with 8 bases matching TRBD2. Germline CDR1 and CDR2: MGHDK and SYGVNS. This CDR3 is 15 amino acids long. Losses at the gene ends were 0 bases for V and 5 bases for J; bases not matched to a gene: 5.